This T cell receptor (beta chain) came from a study of T-cell reconstitution after alpha-beta-depleted transplantation in children. Trimming removed 6 bases from V and 5 bases from J, with 20 bases in between. The CDR3 sequence is 16 residues long. Unique molecular identifiers were built into the TCRbeta library. TCRdb reanalysed the PCR reads using MiXCR and keeps one entry per CDR3 protein. The sample has roughly 590,000 distinct CDR3 sequences, approximately 17% seen once. Specimen: PBMCs from the stem cell graft donor, collected from the stem cell graft. The sequence was collected from a human donor who donated a stem cell graft to a child with acute myeloid leukemia. This rearrangement joins TRBV12-3 or TRBV12-4 to TRBJ2-1; D might be TRBD1 or TRBD2, each matching 5 bases. The CDR3 sequence is CASSLVVWGRHNEQFF. DNA for the CDR3: TGTGCCAGCAGCCTTGTCGTTTGGGGGAGACACAATGAGCAGTTCTTC.